One and the same sample provided the 26 T cell receptor beta chains below, sequenced in a study of blood T cells in healthy people across ages. With a J-beta primer mix and a sample-barcoded 5' primer, a second PCR ran roughly 7 to 11 cycles. TCRdb passed the 5' RACE reads through MiXCR, listing each CDR3 protein once. The sample contains hundreds of thousands of distinct CDR3 sequences, 20% to 25% of which appear only once. This sample also belongs to another study, concerning T cells of mothers and their children.

The sequencing sample was made of blood. The receptors here all came from a boy under 18 in good health.

The table lists this clonotype with a few counts. CDR3 in DNA: TGTGCCATCAGCCCCAGGGAATTGAACACTGAAGCTTTCTTT. It translates to CAISPRELNTEAFF. The chain uses TRBV10-3 and TRBJ1-1; D perhaps matches TRBD1 (5 bases). CDR1 and CDR2 from the germline V gene are ENHRY and SYGVKD. CDR3 length: 14 residues. Trimming stripped 6 bases from V and 0 bases from J, with 11 bases between.

In DNA, the CDR3 is TGTGCCAGCAGCGCTGGGATCCTCAGGATCCAAGAGACCCAGTACTTC. Translation: CASSAGILRIQETQYF. This rearrangement joins TRBV9 to TRBJ2-5; D is undetermined. The germline V gene encodes CDR1 SGDLS and CDR2 YYNGEE. The CDR3 is 16 residues long. V lost 3 bases, J lost 1 base, and 16 bases lay in between.

This clonotype was seen more than once but under ten times. The chain couples TRBV6-2 or TRBV6-3 to TRBJ2-4; D remains ambiguous. The V end lost 6 bases, the J end lost 1 base, and 7 bases lay between the germline ends. The length of the CDR3 is 13 residues. Per germline, CDR1 MNHEY and CDR2 SVGEGT. CDR3 DNA sequence: TGTGCCAGCAGCATCTTCGCCAAAAACATTCAGTACTTC. Protein: CASSIFAKNIQYF.

This clonotype has just one count. The CDR3 protein is CSVERFDEQYF. The CDR3, as DNA: TGCAGCGTTGAGAGGTTTGACGAGCAGTACTTC. This chain links TRBV29-1 with TRBJ2-7; D gene unclear. The CDR3 spans 11 residues. Trimming took off 3 bases at V and 5 bases at J, with 8 bases between the two ends. In germline, CDR1 is SQVTM, CDR2 ANQGSEA.

This chain joins TRBV29-1 and TRBJ2-1, with no clear D. Germline V gene sequence: CDR1 SQVTM, CDR2 ANQGSEA. The germline V and J ends were trimmed by 1 base and 4 bases, with 11 bases remaining between them. CDR3 length: 14 residues. CDR3 nucleotide sequence: TGCAGCGTTGAAGTCCCGAAGGGATACAATGAGCAGTTCTTC. Translating gives CSVEVPKGYNEQFF.

This clonotype turned up a few times. The V and J genes are TRBV12-3 or TRBV12-4 and TRBJ2-7; 8 bases map to TRBD2. V trimming: 4 bases; J trimming: 3 bases; junction bases outside the gene matches: 11. This CDR3 contains 16 residues. The CDR3 reads CASSYSRGTRVYEQYF. In nucleotides, the CDR3 is TGTGCCAGCAGTTACTCTCGAGGGACTAGAGTCTACGAGCAGTACTTC.

The rearrangement links TRBV7-2 to TRBJ2-7; TRBD2 agrees at 7 bases. The J segment lost 0 bases and the V segment lost 3 bases, leaving 5 bases of the junction unmatched. The CDR3 totals 15 residues. Germline loops: CDR1 SGHTA, CDR2 FQGNSA. The CDR3, as DNA: TGTGCCAGCAGCTTCGGCGGGGGAAGCTCCTACGAGCAGTACTTC. The encoded protein is CASSFGGGSSYEQYF. Supplemented by reference TRBV7-2 and TRBJ2-7, the full variable domain reads GAGVSQSPSNKVTEKGKDVELRCDPISGHTALYWYRQSLGQGLEFLIYFQGNSAPDKSGLPSDRFSAERTGGSVSTLTIQRTQQEDSAVYLCASSFGGGSSYEQYFGPGTRLTVT.

This clonotype was picked up a small number of times. This chain connects TRBV4-1 to TRBJ1-1; tentatively, D is TRBD1 (5 bases). The CDR3 length is 14 residues. In germline, CDR1 is MGHRA, CDR2 YSYEKL. The V gene lost 0 bases and the J gene lost 6 bases, with 11 bases spanning the gap. CDR3 amino acids: CASSQDRRGAEAFF. As DNA, the CDR3 is TGCGCCAGCAGCCAAGATAGGAGGGGCGCTGAAGCTTTCTTT.

This clonotype was picked up a small number of times. The chain has TRBV19 and TRBJ1-2; D unresolved. V lost 3 bases and J lost 4, with 15 bases in between. Germline V CDR1 and CDR2: LNHDA, SQIVND (reference sequence). The CDR3 is made up of 15 amino acids. Written as DNA, the CDR3 is TGTGCCAGTAGTATTGGAGATGGACGCGCCTATGGCTACACCTTC. Translated, it gives CASSIGDGRAYGYTF.

The chain is built from TRBV7-9 and TRBJ2-7; 8 bases match TRBD1. Trimming cost V 3 bases and J 3 bases; bases outside gene matches: 10. CDR1 and CDR2 (germline): SEHNR, FQNEAQ (reference sequence). This CDR3 contains 16 residues. The CDR3 sequence is CASSFFSGQEGYEQYF. The CDR3 bases are TGTGCCAGCAGCTTCTTCTCGGGACAGGAGGGCTACGAGCAGTACTTC.

The chain uses TRBV29-1 and TRBJ1-1, with TRBD1 as a possible D gene (5 bases). V was clipped by 2 bases and J by 0 bases, with 19 bases between them. The CDR3 is made up of 17 amino acids. Germline values: CDR1 SQVTM, CDR2 ANQGSEA. DNA of the CDR3: TGCAGCGTTGAACCCCGGGACGGGTTAACAATGAACACTGAAGCTTTCTTT. It specifies CSVEPRDGLTMNTEAFF.

The gene calls are TRBV28 and TRBJ2-7; TRBD2 agrees at 7 bases. The germline gives CDR1 MDHEN, CDR2 SYDVKM. Trimming cost V 3 bases and J 5 bases; bases outside gene matches: 7. CDR3 length: 14 residues. The CDR3 sequence: CASSFVRGVNEQYF. Here the CDR3 DNA reads TGTGCCAGCAGTTTTGTACGGGGGGTCAACGAGCAGTACTTC.

Comment on this clonotype: The conserved closing phenylalanine or tryptophan is absent in this CDR3, likely reflecting a read error. The J gene is TRBJ1-1, the V gene TRBV7-2; tentative D call: TRBD1 (6 bases). CDR1 SGHTA and CDR2 FQGNSA come from the germline V gene. CDR3 length equals 15 residues. Trimming took 1 base from V and 5 from J, leaving 14 bases between them. The CDR3 region has the DNA TGTGCCAGCAGCTTAGGGGGAGGGGGTTCGACTGAAGCTTTCTCT. It encodes CASSLGGGGSTEAFS.

At least ten counts were recorded for this clonotype. The junction departs from germline at one end; a sequencing error may be responsible. The chain uses TRBV3-1 and TRBJ1-5; D gene uncertain. This CDR3 contains 15 residues. Germline-derived CDR1 and CDR2 are LGHDT and YNNKEL (reference sequence). The CDR3 region is CASSQGLYSNQPQHF. CDR3 DNA: TGTGCCAGCAGTCAAGGCCTTTATAGCAATCAGCCCCAGCATTTT.

This clonotype was detected only a few times. This sequence joins TRBV15 and TRBJ2-3; a possible D gene is TRBD1 (7 bases). The CDR3 covers 17 residues. V was trimmed by 0 bases and J by 3 bases, leaving 16 bases between them. Looked up from germline, CDR1 is LNHNV and CDR2 is YYDKDF (reference sequence). The CDR3 DNA sequence: TGTGCCACCAGCAGAGATCTGGAGGGGGCTGGGACAGATACGCAGTATTTT. Amino acids: CATSRDLEGAGTDTQYF.

V gene TRBV7-9 combines with J gene TRBJ2-1, with D perhaps matching TRBD2 (6 bases). The CDR3 consists of 17 residues. Trimming took off 1 base at V and 0 bases at J, with 13 bases between the two ends. The germline V gene encodes CDR1 SEHNR and CDR2 FQNEAQ (reference sequence). CDR3 amino acids: CASSLVGLVSSYNEQFF. The CDR3 DNA follows: TGTGCCAGCAGCTTAGTGGGACTTGTTAGCTCCTACAATGAGCAGTTCTTC.

This clonotype was found a few times. A much larger clone differs from this one at a single base, so this may be a read error. The chain joins TRBV3-1 to TRBJ2-7, with 10 bases that match TRBD1. This CDR3 has 15 amino acids. The junction had 10 bases not matched to a gene; V was cut back by 7 bases and J by 4 bases. Germline V gives CDR1 LGHDT, CDR2 YNNKEL (reference sequence). The CDR3: CASNNHGQGVYEQYF. CDR3 nucleotide sequence: TGTGCCAGCAACAACCACGGACAGGGGGTGTACGAGCAGTACTTC.

The J gene is TRBJ1-4, the V gene TRBV15; 7 nucleotides line up with TRBD1. There are 15 residues in the CDR3. Trimming cost V 0 bases and J 8 bases; bases outside gene matches: 6. Germline V CDR1 and CDR2: LNHNV, YYDKDF (reference sequence). The CDR3 DNA is TGTGCCACCAGCAGAGACGACAGGGTAGAGGAAAAACTGTTTTTT. Translation gives CATSRDDRVEEKLFF.

J is TRBJ2-1 and V is TRBV20-1; no clear D gene. The V gene's germline CDR1 is DFQATT and CDR2 SNEGSKA (reference sequence). Trimming pared 0 bases from V and 8 bases from J, leaving 8 bases between. This CDR3 comprises 12 residues. The CDR3 reads CSARDSGHEQFF. The CDR3 nucleotides read TGCAGTGCTAGAGATAGTGGCCATGAGCAGTTCTTC.

V is TRBV9 and J is TRBJ2-5; the D gene is possibly TRBD1 (5 bases). This CDR3 has 14 amino acids. V was pared by 3 bases and J by 0 bases, with 9 bases between. Germline V gene lookup returns CDR1 SGDLS and CDR2 YYNGEE. The CDR3 DNA is TGTGCCAGCAGCGGCAAACAGGACCAAGAGACCCAGTACTTC. Protein product: CASSGKQDQETQYF.

The rearrangement joins TRBV29-1 to TRBJ1-5; D is possibly TRBD1 (5 bases). CDR3 size: 14 residues. The V and J ends lost 7 bases and 0 bases respectively, with 13 bases between them. CDR1 is SQVTM, CDR2 ANQGSEA, per germline. The DNA for the CDR3 is TGCAGCGCAACTGACAGCCATAGCAATCAGCCCCAGCATTTT. Its translation: CSATDSHSNQPQHF.

This clonotype was detected once. CDR3 nucleotides: TGTGCCAGCAGTGAAACTAGCGGGAGAGGGTCCGGGGAGCTGTTTTTT. This encodes CASSETSGRGSGELFF. The chain has TRBV2 and TRBJ2-2; 11 nucleotides match TRBD2. The CDR3 is made up of 16 amino acids. V lost 2 bases and J lost 6; bases outside the gene matches: 5. Germline V gives CDR1 SNHLY, CDR2 FYNNEI. Full variable domain (rest looked up from reference TRBV2 and TRBJ2-2): EPEVTQTPSHQVTQMGQEVILRCVPISNHLYFYWYRQILGQKVEFLVSFYNNEISEKSEIFDDQFSVERPDGSNFTLKIRSTKLEDSAMYFCASSETSGRGSGELFFGEGSRLTVL.

The gene calls are TRBV4-3 and TRBJ2-7, with D possibly being TRBD1 (6 bases). Trimming took 4 bases from V and 6 from J, leaving 10 bases between them. The germline V gene encodes CDR1 LGHNA and CDR2 YSLEER. There are 12 residues in the CDR3. The CDR3 loop reads CASSLQGTEQYF. The DNA of the CDR3 is TGCGCCAGCAGCCTACAGGGAACCGAGCAGTACTTC.

The table lists this clonotype with a few counts. The chain combines TRBV10-3 with TRBJ1-1; a weak D match, TRBD1 (6 bases). In germline, CDR1 is ENHRY, CDR2 SYGVKD. The CDR3 has 17 residues. Trimming left V 3 bases short and J 0 bases short, with 17 bases between. CDR3 region: CAISEGKGGGLNTEAFF. CDR3 nucleotides: TGTGCCATCAGTGAAGGGAAGGGCGGGGGCCTGAACACTGAAGCTTTCTTT.

CDR3 amino acids: CASSAFRDREGHEQFF. The CDR3 DNA sequence: TGTGCCAGCAGCGCTTTCCGGGACAGGGAAGGCCATGAGCAGTTCTTC. The chain combines TRBV9 with TRBJ2-1, with 9 bases lining up with TRBD1. The germline gives CDR1 SGDLS, CDR2 YYNGEE. The CDR3 sequence is 16 residues long. J gave up 8 bases and V 3 bases, and 12 bases lay outside the gene matches.

The chain uses TRBV29-1 and TRBJ1-1; D unresolved. This CDR3 region has 15 residues. Germline V gene sequence: CDR1 SQVTM, CDR2 ANQGSEA. V lost 3 bases and J lost 3, with 17 bases in between. The CDR3 sequence: CSVDGRAGLYTEAFF. In DNA form, the CDR3 reads TGCAGCGTTGATGGTCGGGCCGGACTGTACACTGAAGCTTTCTTT.